The 20 T cell receptor beta chains presented below share a single source sample, sequenced in a study of CD8+ T cells in alopecia areata. Reverse transcription of extracted RNA yielded cDNA, which provided the sequencing template. The method was immunoSEQ multiplex PCR; TCRdb's version includes in-frame clones alone and lacks a portion of them. Here the sample spans roughly 180,000 clones, roughly three fifths being singletons. Treatment defined: oral pan-JAK inhibitor, 5-10 mg twice daily. The specimen was CD4+ T cells sorted from blood, collected at week 4, from a patient treated with tofacitinib. The origin of the receptors is a human donor with alopecia areata.

The rearrangement joins TRBV29-1 to TRBJ1-1; the match to TRBD1 covers 8 bases. This CDR3 region has 14 residues. V gave up 3 bases and J gave up 4 bases; unmatched junction bases: 7. Germline CDR1 reads SQVTM; CDR2 reads ANQGSEA. In nucleotides, the CDR3 is TGCAGCGTTGAGCCAGACAGGGGTGTCACTGAAGCTTTCTTT. As protein: CSVEPDRGVTEAFF. Variable domain in full (rest from reference TRBV29-1 and TRBJ1-1): SAVISQKPSRDICQRGTSLTIQCQVDSQVTMMFWYRQQPGQSLTLIATANQGSEATYESGFVIDKFPISRPNLTFSTLTVSNMSPEDSSIYLCSVEPDRGVTEAFFGQGTRLTVV.

The V and J genes are TRBV5-1 and TRBJ2-7, with 9 bases matching TRBD2. The CDR3 has 15 residues. V shed 7 bases and J 0 bases; nucleotides not matched to a gene: 8. CDR1 and CDR2 (germline): SGHRS, YFSETQ. In DNA, the CDR3 is TGCGCCAGCGTACCAGCGGGGGGCGGCTCCTACGAGCAGTACTTC. It codes for CASVPAGGGSYEQYF.

This clone has only one observation. The V and J genes are TRBV4-3 and TRBJ2-5; 15 bases fit TRBD2. CDR3 size: 17 residues. CDR1 and CDR2 (germline): LGHNA, YSLEER. After removal of 4 bases from V and 3 bases from J, the junction contained 6 bases not matched to a gene. CDR3 nucleotide sequence: TGCGCCAGCAGCCGAACCCGGACTAGCGGGGGGGAAGAGACCCAGTACTTC. Residues: CASSRTRTSGGEETQYF.

The chain recombines TRBV25-1 with TRBJ1-4; TRBD1 aligns across 8 bases. CDR1 is MGHDK, CDR2 SYGVNS, per germline. The V segment lost 3 bases and the J segment 2 bases; nucleotides outside the gene matches: 5. The CDR3 contains 16 residues. CDR3 DNA sequence: TGTGCCAGCAGTGAGGGAGGGGACAGGACTAATGAAAAACTGTTTTTT. This encodes CASSEGGDRTNEKLFF.

The V gene is TRBV29-1, the J gene TRBJ1-5; tentative D call: TRBD1 (5 bases). The CDR3 spans 13 residues. Trimming left V 6 bases short and J 3 bases short, with 12 bases between. Germline loops: CDR1 SQVTM, CDR2 ANQGSEA. For the CDR3, the DNA is TGCAGCGTGAGGGGAGGGATCAATCAGCCCCAGCATTTT. Its protein product is CSVRGGINQPQHF.

This clone occurred a few times. The chain has TRBV28 and TRBJ1-4, with a weak D call TRBD1 (5 bases). V lost 11 bases, J lost 4 bases, and 11 bases lay in between. Germline V CDR1 and CDR2: MDHEN, SYDVKM. This CDR3 comprises 12 residues. CDR3 sequence reads: CALRDGNEKLFF. In DNA form, the CDR3 reads TGTGCCCTCAGGGACGGTAATGAAAAACTGTTTTTT.

The chain links TRBV5-6 to TRBJ2-5; 13 bases match TRBD2. The ends lost 4 bases at V and 6 bases at J; junction bases unmatched: 9. CDR3 length: 16 residues. Germline V lookup: CDR1 SGHDT, CDR2 YYEEEE. The CDR3 coding sequence is TGTGCCAGCAGCCTAGGACTAGCGGGGGATGGAAAGACCCAGTACTTC. As protein: CASSLGLAGDGKTQYF.

This chain uses TRBV20-1 with TRBJ1-1; D not resolved. CDR3 size: 9 residues. The germline CDR1 and CDR2 sequences are DFQATT and SNEGSKA (reference sequence). CDR3 coding DNA: TGCAGGCCCAGTACTGAAGCTTTCTTT. Translating gives CRPSTEAFF.

This clone has only one observation. The CDR3 coding sequence is TGTGCCAGCCGGTACAGGGTAGGCATTCAGTACTTC. This codes for CASRYRVGIQYF. The chain carries TRBV6-1 and TRBJ2-4; tentatively, D is TRBD1 (6 bases). The germline CDR1 and CDR2 sequences are MNHNS and SASEGT. V was trimmed by 8 bases and J by 9 bases, leaving 14 bases between them. The CDR3 is 12 residues long.

The chain employs TRBV29-1 and TRBJ2-1; D may match TRBD1 or TRBD2 (7 bases each). The germline V gene encodes CDR1 SQVTM and CDR2 ANQGSEA. Trimming pared 7 bases from V and 5 bases from J, leaving 21 bases between. The CDR3 has 15 residues. CDR3 DNA: TGCAGCGCAAGAGGCGGGGGACAGCCGCACAATGAGCAGTTCTTC. Translated, it gives CSARGGGQPHNEQFF.

V usage is TRBV6-5 and J usage is TRBJ1-2; a weak D match, TRBD1 (5 bases). Germline values: CDR1 MNHEY, CDR2 SVGAGI. Trimming left V 5 bases short and J 7 bases short, with 11 bases between. CDR3 length equals 12 residues. CDR3 protein: CASSPGRVGYTF. Written as DNA, the CDR3 is TGTGCCAGCAGTCCAGGGCGAGTTGGCTACACCTTC.

The table lists this clone with a few counts. The CDR3, as DNA: TGTGCCAGCAGCTCACTAGCGGGGGGCTCTGGGGCCAACGTCCTGACTTTC. It encodes CASSSLAGGSGANVLTF. The V and J genes are TRBV11-2 and TRBJ2-6, with 12 bases aligning to TRBD2. V shed 4 bases, J shed 0 bases, and the junction held 1 base outside the gene matches. This CDR3 region has 17 residues. The germline V gene has CDR1 SGHAT and CDR2 FQNNGV.

The genes are TRBV15 and TRBJ2-7; no reliable D call. CDR3 length: 15 amino acids. Germline lookup yields CDR1 LNHNV and CDR2 YYDKDF (reference sequence). V was clipped by 0 bases and J by 0 bases, with 9 bases between them. The CDR3 sequence: CATSREAGYSYEQYF. CDR3 bases: TGTGCCACCAGCAGAGAGGCAGGTTACTCCTACGAGCAGTACTTC.

The chain couples TRBV6-4 to TRBJ1-2; TRBD1 might be the D (6 bases). Germline V CDR1 and CDR2: MRHNA, SNTAGT. The V and J ends lost 4 bases and 2 bases respectively, with 14 bases between them. The CDR3 consists of 15 residues. The CDR3 DNA follows: TGTGCCAGCAGTGTCCAACAGGGCTGGAACTATGGCTACACCTTC. Translated, it gives CASSVQQGWNYGYTF.

V gene TRBV27 combines with J gene TRBJ2-3, with D unresolved. The CDR3 totals 14 residues. CDR1 is MNHEY, CDR2 SMNVEV, per germline (reference sequence). V was shortened by 1 base and J by 0 bases, with 5 bases between the two germline ends. CDR3 coding DNA: TGTGCCAGCAGTTTATACTATAGCACAGATACGCAGTATTTT. Translation: CASSLYYSTDTQYF.

This clone was seen only a few times. J is TRBJ1-2 and V is TRBV29-1; D unresolved. The CDR3 consists of 12 residues. Trimming left V 2 bases short and J 7 bases short, with 11 bases between. Germline CDR1 reads SQVTM; CDR2 reads ANQGSEA. The CDR3 loop reads CSVEWNQIGYTF. The CDR3 DNA follows: TGCAGCGTTGAATGGAATCAGATTGGCTACACCTTC.

The sample holds a few counts of this clone. The genes are TRBV28 and TRBJ2-6; D is possibly TRBD1 (6 bases). The V and J ends lost 6 bases and 0 bases respectively, with 12 bases between them. The CDR3 contains 16 residues. The germline V gene encodes CDR1 MDHEN and CDR2 SYDVKM. CDR3 sequence: CASRGARPSGANVLTF. The CDR3 nucleotides are TGTGCCAGCAGGGGGGCACGGCCCTCTGGGGCCAACGTCCTGACTTTC.

In this sample, this clone turned up a few times. The sample has other DNA sequences that encode this CDR3 too. The chain is built from TRBV30 and TRBJ1-2; D is undetermined. The ends were cut back, 0 bases at V and 0 bases at J, with 5 bases in the middle. Germline CDR1 reads GTSNPN; CDR2 reads SVGIG (reference sequence). The CDR3 length is 13 residues. The chain's CDR3 is CAWSVQANYGYTF. In DNA, the CDR3 is TGTGCCTGGAGTGTTCAGGCTAACTATGGCTACACCTTC.

The CDR3 spells CASSSQGANSPLHF. The DNA for the CDR3 is TGTGCCAGCAGCTCACAGGGGGCGAATTCACCCCTCCACTTT. This sequence joins TRBV7-8 and TRBJ1-6; 9 bases match TRBD1. CDR1 and CDR2 (germline): SGHVS, FQNEAQ. After removal of 4 bases from V and 7 bases from J, the junction contained 2 bases not matched to a gene. The length of the CDR3 is 14 residues.

This clone came up a few times. The chain joins TRBV21-1 to TRBJ2-7; no check of the table's D call, TRBD1, against the DNA was made. TRBV21-1 is given as a pseudogene. CDR3 length equals 15 residues. CDR3 sequence reads: CASRQRTGSSYEQYF. CDR3 coding DNA: TGTGCCAGCCGGCAGCGGACAGGGAGCTCCTACGAGCAGTACTTC.